These T cell receptor beta chains were read from a single sample in a study of cytomegalovirus exposure and HLA in healthy donors. The table came from immunoSEQ multiplex PCR; TCRdb's copy has only in-frame clones and leaves some out. Seen here are about 140,000 clones, around three quarters observed once, and the top ten hold around 2.5%. The specimen sequenced was PBMCs. These receptors came from a woman aged 18-35 years in good health and CMV-seropositive. The CDR3 runs from the conserved cysteine through the conserved F or W. The D gene is left open where the match is weak. Some rows have no size entry. The others give once, few or many, or a class for an expanded clone.

len	v_gene	d_gene	j_gene	abundance	CDR3aa	CDR3nt
16	TRBV19	TRBD2	TRBJ2-3	NA	CASSVLAGKSTDTQYF	TGTGCCAGTAGTGTACTAGCGGGGAAAAGCACAGATACGCAGTATTTT
15	TRBV5-1	NA	TRBJ1-1	NA	CATRRPGQKNTEAFF	TGCGCCACGAGAAGACCGGGACAAAAGAACACTGAAGCTTTCTTT
15	TRBV7-7	TRBD2	TRBJ2-3	once	CASSPGTSGDDTQYF	TGTGCCAGCAGCCCCGGGACTAGCGGGGACGATACGCAGTATTTT
16	TRBV28	NA	TRBJ2-5	NA	CASSTRFQGAKETQYF	TGTGCCAGCAGTACCCGTTTCCAGGGTGCCAAAGAGACCCAGTACTTC
18	TRBV18	TRBD1	TRBJ2-2	NA	CASSPPQQGAILAGELFF	TGTGCCAGCTCACCACCGCAACAGGGGGCGATTCTTGCCGGGGAGCTGTTTTTT
16	TRBV18	NA	TRBJ1-5	NA	CASSPRSGGSNQPQHF	TGTGCCAGCTCACCACGGTCGGGGGGGAGCAATCAGCCCCAGCATTTT
14	TRBV10-2	NA	TRBJ1-6	NA	CASSESLMNSPLHF	TGCGCCAGCAGTGAGTCGTTAATGAATTCACCCCTCCACTTT
15	TRBV15	TRBD1	TRBJ1-2	NA	CATSRSTGSFYGYTF	TGTGCCACCAGCAGATCGACAGGGAGTTTCTATGGCTACACCTTC
18	TRBV28	TRBD1	TRBJ1-4	once	CASSPVGKGAPTNEKLFF	TGTGCCAGCAGCCCAGTGGGGAAGGGGGCTCCAACTAATGAAAAACTGTTTTTT
14	TRBV7-9	NA	TRBJ2-7	NA	CASSPDSSSYEQYF	TGTGCCAGCTCTCCAGATAGCAGCTCCTACGAGCAGTACTTC
16	TRBV11-2	NA	TRBJ1-2	NA	CASSPRHGVLLHGYTF	TGTGCCAGCAGCCCTCGACACGGGGTTCTACTTCATGGCTACACCTTC
14	TRBV10-1	TRBD1	TRBJ2-7	once	CASSGQGLWGEQYF	TGCGCCAGCAGTGGACAGGGGCTGTGGGGCGAGCAGTACTTC
18	TRBV27	TRBD2	TRBJ2-7	few	CASSLSRKASGDHYEQYF	TGTGCCAGCAGTTTATCGAGGAAGGCTAGCGGGGATCACTACGAGCAGTACTTC
14	TRBV4-1	TRBD1	TRBJ1-2	once	CASSQADRDWGYTF	TGCGCCAGCAGCCAAGCCGACAGGGACTGGGGCTACACCTTC
15	TRBV2	NA	TRBJ2-1	NA	CASRGDNFIVNEQFF	TGTGCCAGCAGGGGGGACAACTTCATAGTCAATGAGCAGTTCTTC